A selection of T cell receptor beta chains follows, all from one sample in a study of shared clonotypes between healthy human individuals. Data came from immunoSEQ multiplex PCR; TCRdb stores just in-frame clones and leaves some out. This table has about 980,000 clones, more than 75% appearing once. Sequencing input: memory CD4+ T cells sorted from blood. These receptors were collected from a young man in good health. The CDR3 runs from the conserved cysteine through the conserved F or W. The D gene is left open where the match is weak. Expanded clones get a size class; other rows say once, few or many, or leave the size out.

v_call: TRBV5-3
j_call: TRBJ2-5
d_call: TRBD1
clone_size: few
cdr3_nt: TGTGCCAGAAGACTCAGCGGGCAGGGGGCACTTCGGTACCAAGAGACCCAGTACTTC
cdr3_aa: CARRLSGQGALRYQETQYF

v_call: TRBV5-1
j_call: TRBJ1-3
d_call: TRBD1
clone_size: NA
cdr3_nt: TGCGCCAGCAGCTGGGGACAGGAAGTCTCTGGAAACACCATATATTTT
cdr3_aa: CASSWGQEVSGNTIYF

v_call: TRBV19
j_call: TRBJ2-7
d_call: TRBD1
clone_size: NA
cdr3_nt: TGTGCCAGTCGGCGGGACAGGGCTTCCTACGAGCAGTACTTC
cdr3_aa: CASRRDRASYEQYF

v_call: TRBV5-1
j_call: TRBJ1-5
d_call: TRBD1
clone_size: NA
cdr3_nt: TGCGCCAGCAGCTCGTTATCTGGACAGGGCGGGCAGCCCCAGCATTTT
cdr3_aa: CASSSLSGQGGQPQHF

v_call: TRBV30
j_call: TRBJ1-3
d_call: NA
clone_size: NA
cdr3_nt: TGTGCCTGGGGGTACTCTGGAAACACCATATATTTT
cdr3_aa: CAWGYSGNTIYF

v_call: TRBV7-2
j_call: TRBJ2-5
d_call: TRBD2
clone_size: NA
cdr3_nt: TGTGCCAGCAGCTTAAGAGCGGGGAATCAAGAGACCCAGTACTTC
cdr3_aa: CASSLRAGNQETQYF

v_call: TRBV30
j_call: TRBJ1-5
d_call: TRBD1
clone_size: NA
cdr3_nt: TGTGCCTGGAGTGGACAGGGCGGTCAGCCCCAGCATTTT
cdr3_aa: CAWSGQGGQPQHF

v_call: TRBV11-1
j_call: TRBJ2-1
d_call: TRBD2
clone_size: NA
cdr3_nt: TGTGCCAGCAGCCCCAGGACTAGGTCCTTTGACAATGAGCAGTTCTTC
cdr3_aa: CASSPRTRSFDNEQFF

v_call: TRBV6-5
j_call: TRBJ1-2
d_call: NA
clone_size: NA
cdr3_nt: TGTGCCAGCAGTTACCGGGGGCTCCCTTCTAACTATGGCTACACCTTC
cdr3_aa: CASSYRGLPSNYGYTF

v_call: TRBV6-5
j_call: TRBJ2-7
d_call: TRBD2
clone_size: NA
cdr3_nt: TGTGCCAGCAGTTTTGGACTAGCGGGGGCCTACGAGCAGTACTTC
cdr3_aa: CASSFGLAGAYEQYF

v_call: TRBV6-1
j_call: TRBJ2-1
d_call: NA
clone_size: NA
cdr3_nt: TGTGCCAGCTTTCCGAGGGCCCTCTCCTACAATGAGCAGTTCTTC
cdr3_aa: CASFPRALSYNEQFF

v_call: TRBV28
j_call: TRBJ1-1
d_call: NA
clone_size: NA
cdr3_nt: TGTGCCAGCAGTCCCCAGGGCCTGGGCAGGGAGAACACTGAAGCTTTCTTT
cdr3_aa: CASSPQGLGRENTEAFF

v_call: TRBV7-9
j_call: TRBJ2-1
d_call: TRBD2
clone_size: once
cdr3_nt: TGTGCCAGCAGCGCCTTTGGACTAGCCTTGGGAAATGAGCAGTTCTTC
cdr3_aa: CASSAFGLALGNEQFF

v_call: TRBV27
j_call: TRBJ2-1
d_call: NA
clone_size: NA
cdr3_nt: TGTGCCAGCAGTTTAGGGTGGGACCAGTACAATGAGCAGTTCTTC
cdr3_aa: CASSLGWDQYNEQFF

v_call: TRBV7-2
j_call: TRBJ2-3
d_call: TRBD2
clone_size: NA
cdr3_nt: TGTGCCAGCAGCCCACCGGGACTAGCGGGAACGGGCCCCCTGTATTTT
cdr3_aa: CASSPPGLAGTGPLYF

v_call: TRBV14
j_call: TRBJ2-7
d_call: TRBD1
clone_size: NA
cdr3_nt: TGTGCCAGCAGCCAAGTCGGGACAGGGGGTAAATCCCCCTACGAGCAGTACTTC
cdr3_aa: CASSQVGTGGKSPYEQYF

v_call: TRBV5-1
j_call: TRBJ2-5
d_call: NA
clone_size: NA
cdr3_nt: TGCGCCAGCAGCTTGGAGAGGGGAAGCGAGACCCAGTACTTC
cdr3_aa: CASSLERGSETQYF

v_call: TRBV30
j_call: TRBJ1-3
d_call: NA
clone_size: once
cdr3_nt: TGTGCCTGGACCGACGGAAGATCCGGAAACACCATATATTTT
cdr3_aa: CAWTDGRSGNTIYF

v_call: TRBV30
j_call: TRBJ2-5
d_call: TRBD2
clone_size: NA
cdr3_nt: TGTGCCTGGACCGTGACTAGCGGGGGTGCACAGACCCAGTACTTC
cdr3_aa: CAWTVTSGGAQTQYF

v_call: TRBV10-3
j_call: TRBJ1-6
d_call: NA
clone_size: NA
cdr3_nt: TGTGCCATCAGAGGGACCGGGAATAATTCACCCCTCCACTTT
cdr3_aa: CAIRGTGNNSPLHF

v_call: TRBV4-1
j_call: TRBJ2-3
d_call: TRBD2
clone_size: NA
cdr3_nt: TGCGCCAGCAGCCAAGAACTAGCGGGGGGCCCCGGGGATACGCAGTATTTT
cdr3_aa: CASSQELAGGPGDTQYF

v_call: TRBV4-3
j_call: TRBJ2-3
d_call: NA
clone_size: NA
cdr3_nt: TGCGCCAGCAGCCAAGAGGTGGGTTGGGCAGATACGCAGTATTTT
cdr3_aa: CASSQEVGWADTQYF

v_call: TRBV18
j_call: TRBJ1-1
d_call: NA
clone_size: once
cdr3_nt: TGTGCCAGCTACCCCCCGGGAGCGAAGGCGGACACTGAAGCTTTCTTT
cdr3_aa: CASYPPGAKADTEAFF

v_call: TRBV5-1
j_call: TRBJ1-1
d_call: TRBD1
clone_size: NA
cdr3_nt: TGCGCCAGCAGCTTATGGACAGGGGGCGCGTACACTGAAGCTTTCTTT
cdr3_aa: CASSLWTGGAYTEAFF

v_call: TRBV18
j_call: TRBJ1-4
d_call: NA
clone_size: once
cdr3_nt: TGTGCCAGCTCACTGTCGGTGAAGCAAGGTGATGAAAAACTGTTTTTT
cdr3_aa: CASSLSVKQGDEKLFF

v_call: TRBV7-2
j_call: TRBJ2-7
d_call: NA
clone_size: NA
cdr3_nt: TGTGCCAGCGGGACTGGAAACTACGAGCAGTACTTC
cdr3_aa: CASGTGNYEQYF

v_call: TRBV6-1
j_call: TRBJ2-7
d_call: NA
clone_size: few
cdr3_nt: TGTGCCAGTGGAGTATCCTACGAGCAGTACTTC
cdr3_aa: CASGVSYEQYF

v_call: TRBV5-1
j_call: TRBJ1-2
d_call: NA
clone_size: NA
cdr3_nt: TGCGCCAGCAGCTTGTATGGGGAGAGCTTTAACTATGGCTACACCTTC
cdr3_aa: CASSLYGESFNYGYTF

v_call: TRBV28
j_call: TRBJ2-3
d_call: NA
clone_size: NA
cdr3_nt: TGTGCCAGCCCTCCGGCAGGGAACTTGGATACGCAGTATTTT
cdr3_aa: CASPPAGNLDTQYF

v_call: TRBV29-1
j_call: TRBJ2-7
d_call: NA
clone_size: NA
cdr3_nt: TGCAGCGTTGGTGCGGGGGCCCTCTACGAGCAGTACTTC
cdr3_aa: CSVGAGALYEQYF

v_call: TRBV7-6
j_call: TRBJ2-7
d_call: TRBD1
clone_size: NA
cdr3_nt: TGTGCCAGCAGCTTAGCGCCACTCGGACAGGGCATCTACGAGCAGTACTTC
cdr3_aa: CASSLAPLGQGIYEQYF

v_call: TRBV6-6
j_call: TRBJ2-3
d_call: TRBD2
clone_size: NA
cdr3_nt: TGTGCCACTTCACTAGCGGGGGGGGAGTATTTT
cdr3_aa: CATSLAGGEYF

v_call: TRBV30
j_call: TRBJ2-7
d_call: NA
clone_size: NA
cdr3_nt: TGTGCCTGGAGAGTCCCGGGGACTTACTACGAGCAGTACTTC
cdr3_aa: CAWRVPGTYYEQYF

v_call: TRBV13
j_call: TRBJ2-2
d_call: NA
clone_size: once
cdr3_nt: TGTGCCAGCAGCTTACAGGGAACGACCGGGGAGCTGTTTTTT
cdr3_aa: CASSLQGTTGELFF

v_call: TRBV12-5
j_call: TRBJ2-3
d_call: TRBD2
clone_size: NA
cdr3_nt: TGTGCTAGTGCCCCAAGCGGGGGGGCAGATACGCAGTATTTT
cdr3_aa: CASAPSGGADTQYF

v_call: TRBV7-6
j_call: TRBJ2-3
d_call: NA
clone_size: once
cdr3_nt: TGTGCCAGCAGCCGCAAGGCCGGGGGCACAGATACGCAGTATTTT
cdr3_aa: CASSRKAGGTDTQYF

v_call: TRBV9
j_call: TRBJ2-2
d_call: TRBD2
clone_size: NA
cdr3_nt: TGTGCCAGCAGCGTAGGAGCGGGGGGAAGCACCGGGGAGCTGTTTTTT
cdr3_aa: CASSVGAGGSTGELFF

v_call: TRBV4-1
j_call: TRBJ2-7
d_call: NA
clone_size: NA
cdr3_nt: TGCGCCAGCAGCCTAAAACTGTCCTACGAGCAGTACTTC
cdr3_aa: CASSLKLSYEQYF

v_call: TRBV29-1
j_call: TRBJ2-2
d_call: TRBD1
clone_size: NA
cdr3_nt: TGCAGCTACAGGGGAGCTTGGGCCGGGGAGCTGTTTTTT
cdr3_aa: CSYRGAWAGELFF

v_call: TRBV30
j_call: TRBJ1-5
d_call: NA
clone_size: NA
cdr3_nt: TGTGCCTGGAATGCGGGGGGCAATCAGCCCCAGCATTTT
cdr3_aa: CAWNAGGNQPQHF

v_call: TRBV19
j_call: TRBJ2-3
d_call: TRBD1
clone_size: NA
cdr3_nt: TGTGCCAGGCAATATGGGGGGACAGGGAGGACAGATACGCAGTATTTT
cdr3_aa: CARQYGGTGRTDTQYF

v_call: TRBV29-1
j_call: TRBJ2-5
d_call: NA
clone_size: NA
cdr3_nt: TGCAGCGTCCTGGAAGAGACCCAGTACTTC
cdr3_aa: CSVLEETQYF

v_call: TRBV7-6
j_call: TRBJ2-1
d_call: NA
clone_size: NA
cdr3_nt: TGTGCCAGCAGCTTCAGAGATGAGCAGTTCTTC
cdr3_aa: CASSFRDEQFF

v_call: TRBV9
j_call: TRBJ2-5
d_call: TRBD2
clone_size: NA
cdr3_nt: TGTGCCAGCAGCGTATCCCCTAGCGGGATGGGTCAAGAGACCCAGTACTTC
cdr3_aa: CASSVSPSGMGQETQYF

v_call: TRBV6-1
j_call: TRBJ1-2
d_call: NA
clone_size: NA
cdr3_nt: TGTGCCAGCAGTGACCCAGGGGCTACATATGGCTACACCTTC
cdr3_aa: CASSDPGATYGYTF